A single sample gave rise to the 27 T cell receptor beta chains below, sequenced in a study of T cells in Graves' hyperthyroidism and ophthalmopathy. RNA transcripts were the template for amplifying TCR beta CDR3 regions. TCR CDR3 regions were first amplified by RT-PCR with HTBI primers. TCRdb fed the multiplex PCR reads into MiXCR, producing one record per CDR3 protein. The table has about 410,000 distinct CDR3 sequences, roughly 14% seen once. Specimen: blood. These receptors all come from a man aged 18 to 35 with Graves' ophthalmopathy.

The chain employs TRBV6-1 and TRBJ1-4; possibly TRBD1 for D (6 bases). This CDR3 region has 14 residues. V was shortened by 10 bases and J by 8 bases, with 20 bases between the two germline ends. Germline lookup yields CDR1 MNHNS and CDR2 SASEGT. CDR3 coding DNA: TGTGCCATTATGCGGGACACCCAAAGCGAAAAACTGTTTTTT. This encodes CAIMRDTQSEKLFF.

This clonotype was seen repeatedly, ten times or more. The genes are TRBV19 and TRBJ1-1; D gene ambiguous. CDR1 and CDR2 from the germline V gene are LNHDA and SQIVND (reference sequence). Trimming took 11 bases from V and 0 from J, leaving 16 bases between them. This CDR3 is 14 amino acids long. CDR3 residues: CASRNGDMNTEAFF. In nucleotides, the CDR3 is TGTGCCTCCCGAAACGGGGATATGAACACTGAAGCTTTCTTT. The complete variable domain, with remaining parts taken from reference TRBV19 and TRBJ1-1, reads DGGITQSPKYLFRKEGQNVTLSCEQNLNHDAMYWYRQDPGQGLRLIYYSQIVNDFQKGDIAEGYSVSREKKESFPLTVTSAQKNPTAFYLCASRNGDMNTEAFFGQGTRLTVV.

The CDR3 DNA reads as TGTGCCAGCAGTTACTCCGGGCTAGGCGGCAAATCCTACAATGAGCAGTTCTTC. Its translation is CASSYSGLGGKSYNEQFF. V usage is TRBV6-6 and J usage is TRBJ2-1; D unclear. V gave up 0 bases and J gave up 1 base, with 16 bases separating them. The germline V gene encodes CDR1 MNHNY and CDR2 SVGAGI (reference sequence). This CDR3 spans 18 amino acids.

This clonotype was counted between two and nine times. The CDR3 bases are TGTGCCACCAGCATACCCCGGGACTATGTGTTGGAGCAGTTCTTC. Its translation is CATSIPRDYVLEQFF. The V and J genes are TRBV15 and TRBJ2-1; TRBD2 agrees at 7 bases. The junction had 13 bases not matched to a gene; V was cut back by 4 bases and J by 10 bases. Germline-derived CDR1 and CDR2 are LNHNV and YYDKDF (reference sequence). The CDR3 consists of 15 residues.

There are a few counts of this clonotype. The chain joins TRBV3-1 to TRBJ2-7; 10 nucleotides match TRBD2. This CDR3 is built from 16 residues. Looked up from germline, CDR1 is LGHDT and CDR2 is YNNKEL (reference sequence). V gave up 2 bases and J gave up 2 bases; unmatched junction bases: 6. The DNA for the CDR3 is TGTGCCAGCAGCCAAATAGCGGGAGGTTCCACCTACGAGCAGTACTTC. Amino acids: CASSQIAGGSTYEQYF.

There are many counts of this clonotype. J is TRBJ2-5 and V is TRBV5-4; D is perhaps TRBD2 (6 bases). CDR1 is SGHNT, CDR2 YYREEE, per germline (reference sequence). With 9 bases removed from V and 5 bases from J, the gap between germline ends came to 11 bases. This CDR3 contains 11 residues. The CDR3 sequence: CATAGRETQYF. The DNA of the CDR3 is TGTGCCACGGCGGGACGGGAGACCCAGTACTTC.

The sample holds many counts of this clonotype. The chain couples TRBV3-1 to TRBJ2-4, with TRBD1 matching 8 bases. The J segment lost 7 bases and the V segment lost 1 base, leaving 12 bases of the junction unmatched. The germline gives CDR1 LGHDT, CDR2 YNNKEL (reference sequence). The CDR3 sequence is 17 residues long. This chain's CDR3 is CASSQGENIRTGNIQYF. The CDR3 coding sequence is TGTGCCAGCAGCCAAGGAGAGAATATTCGGACAGGGAACATTCAGTACTTC.

This clonotype was seen at least ten times. The rearrangement links TRBV7-9 to TRBJ2-1, with D possibly called TRBD1 or TRBD2 (6 bases each). The ends were cut back, 5 bases at V and 4 bases at J, with 18 bases in the middle. The length of the CDR3 is 16 residues. CDR1 and CDR2 (germline): SEHNR, FQNEAQ (reference sequence). CDR3 bases: TGTGCCAGCAGCCCGCGTTTCGGGGGCCGATACAATGAGCAGTTCTTC. It codes for CASSPRFGGRYNEQFF.

This clonotype was found many times. The rearrangement links TRBV18 to TRBJ2-7; the match to TRBD1 covers 8 bases. V trimming: 3 bases; J trimming: 1 base; junction bases outside the gene matches: 8. The germline V gene has CDR1 KGHSH and CDR2 LQKENI. The CDR3 covers 16 residues. CDR3 bases: TGTGCCAGCTCACCGCAGACAGGGGAAGCTTCCTACGAGCAGTACTTC. It codes for CASSPQTGEASYEQYF.

This clonotype was recorded many times. The chain has TRBV3-1 and TRBJ1-2; perhaps TRBD1 as D (6 bases). From germline, CDR1 is LGHDT and CDR2 YNNKEL (reference sequence). This CDR3 contains 14 residues. V gave up 4 bases and J gave up 1 base, with 10 bases separating them. For the CDR3, the DNA is TGTGCCAGCAGCCCCCCGGGACATAACTATGGCTACACCTTC. Translation gives CASSPPGHNYGYTF.

This clonotype was observed many times. This chain uses TRBV6-8 with TRBJ2-3; the D gene is possibly TRBD1 (7 bases). V gave up 5 bases and J gave up 6 bases, with 15 bases separating them. CDR1 is MNHGY, CDR2 SAAAGT, per germline. There are 14 residues in the CDR3. CDR3 in DNA: TGTGCCAGCAGTCAAGCGACAGGGAGGGATACGCAGTATTTT. Translating it yields CASSQATGRDTQYF.

This clonotype was picked up many times. V is TRBV27 and J is TRBJ1-3; 7 nucleotides align to TRBD1. Losses at the gene ends were 6 bases for V and 0 bases for J; bases not matched to a gene: 8. The germline V gene encodes CDR1 MNHEY and CDR2 SMNVEV (reference sequence). This CDR3 region has 16 residues. DNA of the CDR3: TGTGCCAGCAGGTCGACAGGGCTATACTCTGGAAACACCATATATTTT. Translated, it gives CASRSTGLYSGNTIYF.

Many counts were recorded for this clonotype. This chain links TRBV6-5 with TRBJ2-3; TRBD2 agrees at 7 bases. The germline V gene has CDR1 MNHEY and CDR2 SVGAGI. Trimming took 2 bases from V and 1 from J; bases not matched to a gene: 3. This CDR3 contains 15 residues. The CDR3 DNA reads TGTGCCAGCAGTTACGAGCGGGGCGGCACAGATACGCAGTATTTT. Translated, it gives CASSYERGGTDTQYF.

This clonotype was found a few times. The CDR3: CASSPGGPGNIQYF. The CDR3 DNA sequence: TGTGCCAGTTCCCCGGGGGGCCCTGGGAACATTCAGTACTTC. This chain links TRBV27 with TRBJ2-4; a weak D match, TRBD2 (7 bases). Germline V gene lookup returns CDR1 MNHEY and CDR2 SMNVEV (reference sequence). The CDR3 totals 14 residues. The germline V and J ends were trimmed by 9 bases and 7 bases, with 19 bases remaining between them.

This clonotype appeared many times. The chain employs TRBV6-1 and TRBJ1-1, with 7 nucleotides matching TRBD1. V dropped 5 bases and J dropped 1; count of bases not matched to a gene: 4. The germline V gene encodes CDR1 MNHNS and CDR2 SASEGT. The CDR3 is made up of 14 amino acids. CDR3 coding DNA: TGTGCCAGCAGTCGACAGGGAAAGAACACTGAAGCTTTCTTT. Protein: CASSRQGKNTEAFF.

Ten or more counts support this clonotype. The rearrangement joins TRBV10-3 to TRBJ2-7; no clear D. CDR1 is ENHRY and CDR2 is SYGVKD in the germline V gene. V gave up 6 bases and J gave up 0 bases, with 6 bases separating them. The CDR3 runs 12 residues. The CDR3 protein is CAISQTSYEQYF. The CDR3 nucleotides are TGTGCCATCAGCCAGACCTCCTACGAGCAGTACTTC.

This clonotype was seen many times. The chain uses TRBV5-1 and TRBJ2-7; 12 bases line up with TRBD2. Trimming at V came to 4 bases and at J to 6 bases, leaving 8 bases not matched to a gene. Germline assignment: CDR1 SGHRS and CDR2 YFSETQ. The CDR3 has 15 residues. The CDR3 nucleotides read TGCGCCAGCAGCCCCGGACTAGCGGGGACCCTCGAGCAGTACTTC. Amino acids: CASSPGLAGTLEQYF. Full variable domain (missing parts from reference TRBV5-1 and TRBJ2-7): KAGVTQTPRYLIKTRGQQVTLSCSPISGHRSVSWYQQTPGQGLQFLFEYFSETQRNKGNFPGRFSGRQFSNSRSEMNVSTLELGDSALYLCASSPGLAGTLEQYFGPGTRLTVT.

This clonotype showed up just a few times. The CDR3 nucleotides are TGTGCCAGCAGCGGGGATGAAGTAGCCAAAAACATTCAGTACTTC. It translates to CASSGDEVAKNIQYF. The chain employs TRBV5-6 and TRBJ2-4; D remains ambiguous. Trimming shortened V by 4 bases and J by 0 bases, and 11 bases separated the two germline ends. The germline V gene encodes CDR1 SGHDT and CDR2 YYEEEE. The CDR3 is 15 residues long.

The chain carries TRBV5-1 and TRBJ2-5, with 8 positions matching TRBD1. In germline, CDR1 is SGHRS, CDR2 YFSETQ. The CDR3 sequence is 16 residues long. With 0 bases clipped from V and 5 bases from J, the junction kept 9 bases outside the gene matches. The CDR3 protein is CASSLETGEIWETQYF. CDR3 bases: TGCGCCAGCAGCTTGGAGACAGGGGAAATCTGGGAGACCCAGTACTTC.

In this sample, this clonotype turned up a few times. Just one base apart from a much larger clone, this may be a read error. The chain uses TRBV7-9 and TRBJ2-1, with 7 positions matching TRBD2. From germline, CDR1 is SEHNR and CDR2 FQNEAQ (reference sequence). The length of the CDR3 is 13 residues. Trimming at V came to 8 bases and at J to 9 bases, leaving 10 bases not matched to a gene. The CDR3 sequence: CASGSQRESEQFF. DNA of the CDR3: TGTGCCAGCGGCTCCCAGCGGGAAAGTGAGCAGTTCTTC. Using reference TRBV7-9 and TRBJ2-1 for the parts outside the CDR3, the full variable domain is DTGVSQNPRHKITKRGQNVTFRCDPISEHNRLYWYRQTLGQGPEFLTYFQNEAQLEKSRLLSDRFSAERPKGSFSTLEIQRTEQGDSAMYLCASGSQRESEQFFGPGTRLTVL.

The V gene is TRBV5-1, the J gene TRBJ1-6; 8 nucleotides agree with TRBD1. The CDR3 is 16 amino acids. V shed 4 bases, J shed 5 bases, and the junction held 8 bases outside the gene matches. In germline, CDR1 is SGHRS, CDR2 YFSETQ. DNA for the CDR3: TGCGCCAGCAGCCACGGGAGGGGACAGGATAATTCACCCCTCCACTTT. Translated, it gives CASSHGRGQDNSPLHF. The full variable domain, its missing parts supplied by reference TRBV5-1 and TRBJ1-6, is KAGVTQTPRYLIKTRGQQVTLSCSPISGHRSVSWYQQTPGQGLQFLFEYFSETQRNKGNFPGRFSGRQFSNSRSEMNVSTLELGDSALYLCASSHGRGQDNSPLHFGNGTRLTVT.

The V gene is TRBV6-1, the J gene TRBJ2-7; 10 bases match TRBD1. Trimming at V came to 6 bases and at J to 3 bases, leaving 11 bases not matched to a gene. The CDR3 spans 16 residues. Germline V gene sequence: CDR1 MNHNS, CDR2 SASEGT. CDR3 sequence: CASSQTQTGGGYEQYF. Written as DNA, the CDR3 is TGTGCCAGCAGCCAAACCCAGACAGGGGGCGGCTACGAGCAGTACTTC.

This clonotype occurred a few times. CDR3 in DNA: TGTGCCAGTACCATTTCCGGGACTGGCCTATCGAACACCGGGGAGCTGTTTTTT. As protein: CASTISGTGLSNTGELFF. This chain joins TRBV19 and TRBJ2-2; maybe TRBD2 (6 bases). V lost 7 bases, J lost 0 bases, and 21 bases lay in between. Germline V gene lookup returns CDR1 LNHDA and CDR2 SQIVND (reference sequence). CDR3 size: 18 residues.

This clonotype has ten or more counts. The rearrangement uses TRBV10-3 and TRBJ2-3, with 15 bases lining up with TRBD2. The CDR3 has 18 amino acids. Trimming took 3 bases from V and 5 from J; bases not matched to a gene: 9. Germline CDR1 and CDR2: ENHRY and SYGVKD. The CDR3, as DNA: TGTGCCATCAGTGAAACCTGGACTAGCGGGAGGGGAGGAGATACGCAGTATTTT. Amino acid sequence: CAISETWTSGRGGDTQYF.

This clonotype was counted many times. V gene TRBV11-2 combines with J gene TRBJ2-7; D possibly uses TRBD1 or TRBD2 (6 bases each). The CDR3 extends over 15 amino acids. V lost 2 bases and J lost 0, with 11 bases in between. Germline V gene sequence: CDR1 SGHAT, CDR2 FQNNGV. CDR3 protein: CASSLRGESSYEQYF. In nucleotides, the CDR3 is TGTGCCAGCAGCTTAAGGGGGGAGAGCTCCTACGAGCAGTACTTC. Based on the CDR3 plus reference TRBV11-2 and TRBJ2-7, the full variable domain is EAGVAQSPRYKIIEKRQSVAFWCNPISGHATLYWYQQILGQGPKLLIQFQNNGVVDDSQLPKDRFSAERLKGVDSTLKIQPAKLEDSAVYLCASSLRGESSYEQYFGPGTRLTVT.

Many counts were recorded for this clonotype. The gene calls are TRBV2 and TRBJ2-3, with D unclear. V lost 7 bases to trimming and J lost 1 base, with 9 bases between them. CDR3 length: 13 residues. Germline loops: CDR1 SNHLY, CDR2 FYNNEI. This CDR3 is CASMRQGTDTQYF. CDR3 DNA: TGTGCCAGCATGCGGCAGGGCACAGATACGCAGTATTTT.

In its sample, this clonotype was seen many times. The V and J genes are TRBV7-2 and TRBJ2-3, with D possibly being TRBD1 or TRBD2 (5 bases each). Germline assignment: CDR1 SGHTA and CDR2 FQGNSA. Trimming removed 5 bases at V and 2 bases at J, with 20 bases between. There are 17 residues in the CDR3. The CDR3, as DNA: TGTGCCAGCAGCCCAGGGTTATTCGACTACCCCACAGATACGCAGTATTTT. Encoded protein: CASSPGLFDYPTDTQYF.